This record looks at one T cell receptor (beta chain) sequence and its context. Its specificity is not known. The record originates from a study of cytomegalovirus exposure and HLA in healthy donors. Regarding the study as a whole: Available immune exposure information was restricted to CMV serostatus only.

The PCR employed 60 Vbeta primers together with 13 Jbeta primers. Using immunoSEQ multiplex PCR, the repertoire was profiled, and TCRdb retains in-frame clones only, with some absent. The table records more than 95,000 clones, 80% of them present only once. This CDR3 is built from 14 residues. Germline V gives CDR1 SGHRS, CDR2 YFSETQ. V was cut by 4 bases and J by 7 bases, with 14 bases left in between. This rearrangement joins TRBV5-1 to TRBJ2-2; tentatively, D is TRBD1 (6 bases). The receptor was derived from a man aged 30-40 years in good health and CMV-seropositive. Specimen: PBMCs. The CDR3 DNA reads TGCGCCAGCAGCCCCTTAGGGGGTGTCGGGGAGCTGTTTTTT. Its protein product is CASSPLGGVGELFF.